Listed here are 22 T cell receptor beta chains from one sample, sequenced in a study of somatic mutations in cytotoxic T cells in rheumatoid arthritis. Produced via immunoSEQ multiplex PCR; TCRdb's table is partial and in-frame only. The sample has about 17,000 clones, around 68% seen once. Sequencing was carried out using CD8+ T cells sorted from blood. These receptor sequences come from a man aged 55 to 70 in good health.

This chain links TRBV11-2 with TRBJ2-7; 10 bases match TRBD2. V was pared by 5 bases and J by 4 bases, with 11 bases of the junction left unmatched. From germline, CDR1 is SGHAT and CDR2 FQNNGV. The CDR3 is 16 amino acids. Here the CDR3 reads CASSPRGAGGNYEQYF. CDR3 coding DNA: TGTGCCAGCAGCCCCCGGGGAGCGGGGGGGAATTACGAGCAGTACTTC.

This clone was seen once. The rearrangement joins TRBV6-5 to TRBJ2-7; 7 bases match TRBD2. Germline CDR1 reads MNHEY; CDR2 reads SVGAGI. This CDR3 region has 14 residues. With V trimmed by 5 bases and J by 2 bases, 6 bases remained unmatched. This CDR3 reads CASSPSGGPYEQYF. The CDR3 region has the DNA TGTGCCAGCAGTCCTAGCGGAGGCCCCTACGAGCAGTACTTC.

The chain combines TRBV6-1 with TRBJ1-2; D remains ambiguous. Germline lookup yields CDR1 MNHNS and CDR2 SASEGT. The CDR3 sequence is 13 residues long. The V end was cut by 6 bases, the J end by 2 bases, with 10 bases between. The CDR3 sequence is CASSVNTNYGYTF. The CDR3, as DNA: TGTGCCAGCAGCGTAAACACCAACTATGGCTACACCTTC.

The genes are TRBV7-3 and TRBJ2-2; no clear D. CDR1 SGHTA and CDR2 FQGTGA come from the germline V gene. This CDR3 has 15 residues. Trimming took 2 bases from V and 2 from J, leaving 9 bases between them. The CDR3 coding sequence is TGTGCCAGCAGCTTAGGTGGCATTAACACCGGGGAGCTGTTTTTT. As protein: CASSLGGINTGELFF.

The V gene is TRBV7-9, the J gene TRBJ1-2; the match to TRBD1 covers 7 bases. Trimming at V came to 2 bases and at J to 8 bases, leaving 5 bases not matched to a gene. The CDR3 is 13 amino acids. Germline CDR1 and CDR2: SEHNR and FQNEAQ (reference sequence). The CDR3 nucleotides are TGTGCCAGCAGCTTATCGACAGGGAGGGGCTACACCTTC. It encodes CASSLSTGRGYTF.

The J gene is TRBJ2-7, the V gene TRBV5-6; D is unresolved. V gave up 1 base and J gave up 0 bases, with 5 bases separating them. This CDR3 is built from 13 residues. Germline values: CDR1 SGHDT, CDR2 YYEEEE. The chain's CDR3 is CASSLMSSYEQYF. The CDR3 coding sequence is TGTGCCAGCAGCTTGATGAGCTCCTACGAGCAGTACTTC.

In its sample, this clone was seen once. This sequence joins TRBV30 and TRBJ2-1, with TRBD2 matching over 7 bases. The CDR3 has 15 residues. Germline-derived CDR1 and CDR2 are GTSNPN and SVGIG (reference sequence). Trimming removed 4 bases from V and 4 bases from J; junction bases left unmatched: 10. This CDR3 is CAWTHTGGTYNEQFF. DNA for the CDR3: TGTGCCTGGACTCATACGGGGGGAACTTACAATGAGCAGTTCTTC.

CDR3 loop: CASRRTREAYEQYF. The CDR3 coding sequence is TGTGCCAGCCGAAGGACTAGAGAGGCCTACGAGCAGTACTTC. The V call is TRBV21-1, the J call TRBJ2-7; TRBD2 is taken as the D call from the table, unchecked against the DNA. TRBV21-1 counts as a pseudogene. The CDR3 runs 14 residues.

V usage is TRBV29-1 and J usage is TRBJ2-1; possible D gene TRBD2, 7 bases. The CDR3 sequence is 14 residues long. CDR1 and CDR2 (germline): SQVTM, ANQGSEA. Trimming cost V 4 bases and J 3 bases, with 13 bases left between them. The CDR3 DNA follows: TGCAGCGTTGCGGGGAGGGGGAGCTACAATGAGCAGTTCTTC. Translated, it gives CSVAGRGSYNEQFF.

The chain carries TRBV5-6 and TRBJ1-5; the D is unclear. Germline CDR1 reads SGHDT; CDR2 reads YYEEEE. The CDR3 is 14 residues long. Trimming removed 3 bases at V and 6 bases at J, with 13 bases between. CDR3 region: CASSYGMFFQPQHF. CDR3 sequence (DNA): TGTGCCAGCAGCTACGGGATGTTTTTTCAGCCCCAGCATTTT.

The gene calls are TRBV5-4 and TRBJ2-3; tentatively, D is TRBD2 (5 bases). The germline V and J ends were trimmed by 2 bases and 4 bases, with 11 bases remaining between them. CDR1 and CDR2 (germline): SGHNT, YYREEE (reference sequence). The CDR3 runs 14 residues. The CDR3 DNA reads as TGTGCCAGCAGCTTCGAGGGTTACGCAGATACGCAGTATTTT. It is translated as CASSFEGYADTQYF. Using reference TRBV5-4 and TRBJ2-3 for the parts outside the CDR3, the full variable domain is ETGVTQSPTHLIKTRGQQVTLRCSSQSGHNTVSWYQQALGQGPQFIFQYYREEENGRGNFPPRFSGLQFPNYSSELNVNALELDDSALYLCASSFEGYADTQYFGPGTRLTVL.

The CDR3 protein is CASSNTGEQYF. DNA of the CDR3: TGTGCCAGCAGCAATACAGGCGAGCAGTACTTC. The gene calls are TRBV14 and TRBJ2-7; D may be TRBD1 (5 bases). Germline values: CDR1 SGHDN, CDR2 FVKESK. This CDR3 is built from 11 residues. The V and J ends lost 5 bases and 6 bases respectively, with 8 bases between them.

The chain links TRBV5-1 to TRBJ2-1; D may be TRBD2 (5 bases). The V and J ends lost 4 bases and 3 bases respectively, with 8 bases between them. This CDR3 contains 13 residues. The germline CDR1 and CDR2 sequences are SGHRS and YFSETQ. This CDR3 is CASSLGVYNEQFF. CDR3 in DNA: TGCGCCAGCAGCCTGGGAGTCTACAATGAGCAGTTCTTC. Full variable domain (missing parts from reference TRBV5-1 and TRBJ2-1): KAGVTQTPRYLIKTRGQQVTLSCSPISGHRSVSWYQQTPGQGLQFLFEYFSETQRNKGNFPGRFSGRQFSNSRSEMNVSTLELGDSALYLCASSLGVYNEQFFGPGTRLTVL.

This chain joins TRBV27 and TRBJ1-5; 10 nucleotides agree with TRBD1. Germline V CDR1 and CDR2: MNHEY, SMNVEV (reference sequence). V gave up 5 bases and J gave up 2 bases; unmatched junction bases: 18. CDR3 length: 20 residues. The CDR3 loop reads CASSPRPGQGKFWGNQPQHF. DNA for the CDR3: TGTGCCAGCAGTCCGAGGCCGGGACAGGGGAAATTCTGGGGCAATCAGCCCCAGCATTTT.

As regards this clone: Germline is not matched at one junction end, which may reflect a read error. V usage is TRBV7-9 and J usage is TRBJ2-1; 8 bases line up with TRBD2. This CDR3 spans 14 amino acids. Germline CDR1 is SEHNR and CDR2 is FQNEAQ (reference sequence). CDR3 region: CASSLEGLVSEQVF. As DNA, the CDR3 is TGTGCCAGCAGCTTAGAGGGACTAGTTAGTGAGCAGGTCTTC.

The chain uses TRBV7-2 and TRBJ2-7; possible D gene TRBD1, 6 bases. Germline CDR1 SGHTA, CDR2 FQGNSA. There are 14 residues in the CDR3. Trimming shortened V by 5 bases and J by 2 bases, and 13 bases separated the two germline ends. Here the CDR3 DNA reads TGTGCCAGCAGCAGAACTGGACAGCCCTACGAGCAGTACTTC. It encodes CASSRTGQPYEQYF.

This clone was found a few times. This chain links TRBV7-6 with TRBJ2-1; 14 bases fit TRBD2. Germline CDR1 reads SGHVS; CDR2 reads FNYEAQ. The CDR3 loop spans 16 amino acids. V lost 4 bases and J lost 7; bases outside the gene matches: 6. CDR3 in amino acids: CASSSRLAGGRNEQFF. The CDR3 nucleotides read TGTGCCAGCAGCTCAAGACTAGCGGGAGGGCGGAATGAGCAGTTCTTC.

The rearrangement joins TRBV7-3 to TRBJ2-3; D is perhaps TRBD2 (6 bases). Germline V gene lookup returns CDR1 SGHTA and CDR2 FQGTGA. This CDR3 has 15 amino acids. The ends were cut back, 2 bases at V and 1 base at J, with 10 bases in the middle. DNA of the CDR3: TGTGCCAGCAGCTTAGCGGGACGCCGCACAGATACGCAGTATTTT. Its translation: CASSLAGRRTDTQYF.

J is TRBJ2-7 and V is TRBV27, with TRBD1 identical over 8 bases. Unmatched junction bases numbered 12, after V lost 3 bases and J lost 5 bases. Germline-derived CDR1 and CDR2 are MNHEY and SMNVEV (reference sequence). The CDR3 extends over 16 amino acids. The DNA for the CDR3 is TGTGCCAGCAGTTTGGACCGGACAGGGCGTAGCAACGAGCAGTACTTC. Translated: CASSLDRTGRSNEQYF.

The chain carries TRBV6-5 and TRBJ2-1; no firm D call. The CDR3 has 13 residues. The ends were cut back, 5 bases at V and 7 bases at J, with 12 bases in the middle. Germline V gene data show CDR1 as MNHEY and CDR2 as SVGAGI. CDR3 sequence (DNA): TGTGCCAGCAGTCCCTCAACCGGGAATGAGCAGTTCTTC. Translated: CASSPSTGNEQFF.

The rearrangement links TRBV4-1 to TRBJ2-5; D remains unclear. The end of the DNA aligns better with TRBJ2-7, so the J call may be wrong. Germline V CDR1 and CDR2: MGHRA, YSYEKL. There are 14 residues in the CDR3. CDR3 in DNA: TGCGCCAGCAGCCAAGATGATTGGAGTTACGAGCAGTACTTC. This sequence encodes CASSQDDWSYEQYF.

The chain carries TRBV4-1 and TRBJ2-5; no clear D gene. Trimming shortened V by 1 base and J by 0 bases, and 9 bases separated the two germline ends. CDR3 length: 15 amino acids. CDR1 is MGHRA, CDR2 YSYEKL, per germline. CDR3 in amino acids: CASSQAAAYQETQYF. The DNA of the CDR3 is TGCGCCAGCAGCCAAGCCGCAGCGTACCAAGAGACCCAGTACTTC.